The T cell receptor (beta chain) described here comes from a study of identical twins. The trim removed 0 bases at V and 5 bases at J, leaving 6 bases unmatched. This CDR3 has 15 residues. CDR1 SGHRS and CDR2 YFSETQ come from the germline V gene. MiXCR was run by TCRdb on the 5' RACE reads, yielding one entry per CDR3 protein. The sample shows 400,000 or so distinct CDR3 sequences, about 9% of them seen only once. Healthy Caucasian donors formed the entire cohort. This clonotype was observed a handful of times. This sequence was found in a woman aged 45-59 years in good health. V usage is TRBV5-1 and J usage is TRBJ2-7; TRBD1 matches at 9 bases. Sequenced input: naive T cells sorted from blood. CDR3 bases: TGCGCCAGCAGCTTGGGGGGACAGGGAAGGAACGAGCAGTACTTC. Its translation is CASSLGGQGRNEQYF.